The 5 T cell receptor beta chains below were found in one sample sequenced in a study of blood T cells in healthy people across ages. A second roughly 6 to 11 cycle PCR used barcoded and J-beta primers. One entry per CDR3 protein, called by TCRdb with MiXCR from the 5' RACE reads. The sample lists approximately 800,000 distinct CDR3 sequences, roughly 64% occurring once. Sequences were obtained from blood. The receptors stem from a man under 40 in good health.

This chain uses TRBV20-1 with TRBJ1-1; D not resolved. Between the trimmed V and J ends, which lost 2 bases and 0 bases, there was a span of 7 bases. The germline V gene encodes CDR1 DFQATT and CDR2 SNEGSKA (reference sequence). This CDR3 is 13 amino acids long. The CDR3 loop is CSARRPLNTEAFF. The CDR3 DNA is TGCAGTGCTAGAAGACCGCTGAACACTGAAGCTTTCTTT.

The V call is TRBV4-3, the J call TRBJ2-7, with TRBD2 matching 7 bases. This CDR3 region has 17 residues. Per the germline V gene, CDR1 is LGHNA and CDR2 is YSLEER. V shed 0 bases and J 0 bases; nucleotides not matched to a gene: 8. This chain's CDR3 is CASSQEDTGRSSYEQYF. The CDR3 DNA sequence: TGCGCCAGCAGCCAAGAGGACACCGGGAGGAGCTCCTACGAGCAGTACTTC.

The rearrangement uses TRBV24-1 and TRBJ2-3; tentative D call: TRBD1 (6 bases). The CDR3 has 14 amino acids. Germline CDR1 KGHDR, CDR2 SFDVKD. Trimming stripped 5 bases from V and 5 bases from J, with 13 bases between. CDR3 sequence reads: CATSALGGKDTQYF. In DNA form, the CDR3 reads TGTGCCACCAGTGCCCTAGGGGGAAAAGATACGCAGTATTTT.

The chain employs TRBV5-6 and TRBJ2-7; D is possibly TRBD2 (6 bases). Trimming removed 5 bases at V and 2 bases at J, with 14 bases between. This CDR3 region has 14 residues. Germline V gene lookup returns CDR1 SGHDT and CDR2 YYEEEE. In DNA, the CDR3 is TGTGCCAGCAGGCCCGGGACTTTAACCTACGAGCAGTACTTC. Amino acids: CASRPGTLTYEQYF.

This clonotype was observed a handful of times. J is TRBJ2-1 and V is TRBV20-1, with D perhaps TRBD2 (6 bases). Germline loops: CDR1 DFQATT, CDR2 SNEGSKA (reference sequence). This CDR3 is 15 amino acids long. V was trimmed by 6 bases and J by 6 bases, leaving 21 bases between them. The CDR3 is CSATLPGGRINEQFF. For the CDR3, the DNA is TGCAGTGCGACACTCCCTGGAGGGCGGATCAATGAGCAGTTCTTC.